A selection of T cell receptor beta chains follows, all from one sample in a study of blood T cell repertoires in COVID-19. Profiled with immunoSEQ multiplex PCR; TCRdb holds only in-frame clones, not every one. There are over 120,000 clones in the sample; roughly 90% occur only once, and approximately 1.8% lies in the top ten. Sequencing used peripheral blood. The receptors here all came from a man in his 70s with acute or convalescent COVID-19. CDR3s include the opening cysteine and the closing phenylalanine or tryptophan. A D gene is named only where the DNA matches it firmly. The size field is filled for only some rows; it gives once, few, many or a size class.

clone_size j_call d_call v_call cdr3_aa cdr3_nt
- TRBJ2-2 - TRBV14 CASSQALHTGELFF TGTGCCAGCAGCCAAGCGCTACACACCGGGGAGCTGTTTTTT
- TRBJ2-7 - TRBV12-3/TRBV12-4 CASSQQGYEQYF TGTGCCAGCAGTCAACAGGGATACGAGCAGTACTTC
- TRBJ2-2 TRBD1 TRBV10-2 CATPQPGQGSNTGELFF TGCGCCACCCCCCAACCGGGACAGGGGTCTAACACCGGGGAGCTGTTTTTT
- TRBJ2-5 TRBD2 TRBV2 CASSEGTSGTAQETQYF TGTGCCAGCAGTGAGGGGACTAGCGGGACGGCCCAAGAGACCCAGTACTTC
- TRBJ1-5 - TRBV12-3/TRBV12-4 CASTSGIDQPQHF TGTGCCAGCACCTCCGGGATTGATCAGCCCCAGCATTTT
- TRBJ2-7 - TRBV9 CASSVGGIGSYEQYF TGTGCCAGCAGCGTAGGGGGCATAGGGTCCTACGAGCAGTACTTC
- TRBJ2-7 TRBD2 TRBV7-8 CASSLGEGQAYEQYF TGTGCCAGCAGCTTAGGGGAGGGCCAGGCCTACGAGCAGTACTTC
- TRBJ1-1 TRBD1 TRBV5-1 CASTPGDRATEAFF TGCGCCAGCACCCCCGGTGACAGGGCCACTGAAGCTTTCTTT
few TRBJ1-2 - TRBV27 CASRGSVGAHDYGYTF TGTGCCAGCAGAGGAAGTGTTGGGGCGCACGACTATGGCTACACCTTC
- TRBJ1-1 TRBD1 TRBV5-8 CASSSDRGTEAFF TGTGCCAGCAGCTCCGACAGGGGCACTGAAGCTTTCTTT
- TRBJ1-1 - TRBV2 CASSGRREAVTEAFF TGTGCCAGCAGTGGTCGGAGGGAAGCGGTCACTGAAGCTTTCTTT